The text below deals with one T cell receptor (beta chain). This clonotype was seen more than once but under ten times. Its antigen specificity is not known. No base quality information exists; no much larger clone differs at one position. This record belongs to a study of CD8 T cells in ankylosing spondylitis (dated by TCRdb to the late 2010s). Looking at the study overall: The study profiled T cell receptor beta repertoires in healthy donors and ankylosing spondylitis patients to find disease-linked TCR variants. In total, the full study cohort was made up of nearly 110 healthy donors and 25 to 30 ankylosing spondylitis patients. Peripheral blood was sampled, and synovial fluid was additionally collected from ankylosing spondylitis patients. The paper as a whole reports these results and caveats: Some TCR beta motif variants had previously been reported in synovial fluid and blood of reactive arthritis patients, which suggested common disease-initiation mechanisms. The disease-linked clones showed a CD8+ phenotype and occurred at relatively low frequencies in peripheral blood. Blood from ankylosing spondylitis patients appeared to be characterized by a TCR beta motif made up of 8 or 9 highly homologous amino acid variants. Significant enrichment of the disease-linked clones was reported in matched synovial fluid samples from ankylosing spondylitis patients.

The germline V gene gives CDR1 as KGHSH and CDR2 as LQKENI. Its CDR3 holds 16 amino acids, cysteine through phenylalanine. Only CDR3 DNA is held: 48 bases, read in frame from base 1. V ends up 0 bases short and J 7 bases short, with an unmatched junction base count of 8. Sequencing relied on an Illumina HiSeq 2500. Quantitative 5'-RACE with molecular barcodes was the method used to prepare the TCR beta libraries. The authors processed their data as follows. Disease-linked TCR variants were identified with a new computational method built on a probabilistic model of VDJ rearrangement. The public reads were run again by TCRdb, first through fastp at Q25 and then through MiXCR, and only productive beta chains were kept. Here each entry gathers all rows of one CDR3 protein and keeps the most common genes and DNA. None of the V and J calls come from the authors' own analysis; TCRdb made them. The sample has about 220,000 distinct CDR3 sequences on record, roughly 6.6% of them singletons. The ten largest clones add up to 12% to 15% of the sample.

The rearranged segments are TRBV18 and TRBJ2-7, with 11 bases in between that match TRBD1. The sequence came from a male donor with ankylosing spondylitis. The sample taken for sequencing was blood, either unsorted or a sorted T cell fraction (not recorded which). This receptor carries the CDR3 CASSPPRTGGPGEQYF. The DNA reads as follows: TGTGCCAGCTCACCACCGAGGACAGGGGGCCCGGGGGAGCAGTACTTC.